A selection of T cell receptor beta chains follows, all from one sample in a study of CD8 T cells in Susac syndrome. A single record per CDR3 protein comes from TCRdb applying MiXCR to the immunoSEQ multiplex PCR reads. In the table there are some 300,000 distinct CDR3 sequences, about nine tenths of which are singletons. Material: CD8+ T cells from PBMCs. The source is a human donor with multiple sclerosis. Both conserved end residues are part of each CDR3. D genes are given only for firm matches. The size field is filled for only some rows; it gives once, few, many or a size class.

clone_size j_call v_call d_call cdr3_nt cdr3_aa
- TRBJ2-7 TRBV20-1 - TGCAGTGCTCGACAGTACGAGCAGTACTTC CSARQYEQYF
- TRBJ2-1 TRBV20-1 - TGCAGTGCTAGTGCGGGCGGAGATCTCTCCTACAATGAGCAGTTCTTC CSASAGGDLSYNEQFF
few TRBJ1-2 TRBV27 - TGTGCCAGCAGATACGGGGCTGGTTATGGCTACACCTTC CASRYGAGYGYTF
- TRBJ1-2 TRBV27 - TGTGCCAGCAGTGCCAGCGTGGGGGAAGATAACTATGGCTACACCTTC CASSASVGEDNYGYTF
- TRBJ2-5 TRBV10-3 TRBD2 TGTGCCATCAGTGAGACTAGCGGACAAGAGACCCAGTACTTC CAISETSGQETQYF
few TRBJ2-7 TRBV11-2 - TGTGCCAGCACTCGGACGGCATCTTCCGAGCAGTACTTC CASTRTASSEQYF
- TRBJ1-2 TRBV6-2/TRBV6-3 - TGTGCCAGCAGTTACCAGGGGTCGCCGGCGCCCTACACCTTC CASSYQGSPAPYTF
- TRBJ2-1 TRBV7-2 - TGTGCCAGCAGCTTATATCTGATTCTGAGCTCCTACAATGAGCAGTTCTTC CASSLYLILSSYNEQFF
- TRBJ1-3 TRBV11-2 - TGTGCCAGCAGCTTTGAGGATGGGTCTGGAAACACCATATATTTT CASSFEDGSGNTIYF
- TRBJ2-7 TRBV4-2 TRBD1 TGTGCCAGCAGCCAAGGCGGACAGGGGAATCGCTACGAGCAGTACTTC CASSQGGQGNRYEQYF
- TRBJ2-7 TRBV7-8 - TGTGCCAGCAGCTTAGTGGACGGTTACTACGAGCAGTACTTC CASSLVDGYYEQYF
- TRBJ2-6 TRBV29-1 - TGCAGCGTTGAAGATTACTCTGGGGCCAACGTCCTGACTTTC CSVEDYSGANVLTF
- TRBJ2-7 TRBV7-8 - TGTGCCAGCAGCTTTGGGGCCGGGGGAGACGAGCAGTACTTC CASSFGAGGDEQYF
- TRBJ2-7 TRBV27 - TGTGCCAGCAGTTTGGGACACTCCTACGAGCAGTACTTC CASSLGHSYEQYF
- TRBJ2-7 TRBV29-1 - TGCAGCGTTGTTCTCGGGTACGAGCAGTACTTC CSVVLGYEQYF
- TRBJ2-2 TRBV24-1 - TGTGCCACCAGTTGGAGTAGATTCGACACCGGGGAGCTGTTTTTT CATSWSRFDTGELFF
once TRBJ2-3 TRBV12-3/TRBV12-4 TRBD2 TGTGCCACCGGGGGGTTCGAGGATACGCAGTATTTT CATGGFEDTQYF
- TRBJ2-7 TRBV7-9 - TGTGCCAGCAGCTTAGGCGACCGGGAGCAGTACTTC CASSLGDREQYF
- TRBJ2-2 TRBV6-2/TRBV6-3 TRBD2 TGTGCCAGCAGTCCCATTCCGGGACTAGTTATGGCGAACACCGGGGAGCTGTTTTTT CASSPIPGLVMANTGELFF
- TRBJ1-4 TRBV12-3/TRBV12-4 TRBD1 TGTGCCAGCAGTTTCCCGGGACAGGGTAGGAAGTCAACTAATGAAAAACTGTTTTTT CASSFPGQGRKSTNEKLFF
- TRBJ2-5 TRBV27 TRBD2 TGTGCCAGCAGTCCCGGGACTAGCGGGGTGCCCCAGTACTTC CASSPGTSGVPQYF
- TRBJ2-1 TRBV21-1 - TGTGCCAGCAGCAAAGGGACAGCCTACTCCGGGGGCAATGAGCAGTTCTTC CASSKGTAYSGGNEQFF
- TRBJ2-7 TRBV20-1 TRBD2 TGCAGTGCTAGGGCCCAAGCGGCGGGAGTTTCCTACGAGCAGTACTTC CSARAQAAGVSYEQYF
few TRBJ2-1 TRBV27 - TGTGCCAGCAGTTTTCAGAGCTCCTACAATGAGCAGTTCTTC CASSFQSSYNEQFF
- TRBJ2-1 TRBV20-1 - TGCAGCGCGGGTTACAGGGCGGTACAGCCGAGCCGCGATGAGCAGTTCTTC CSAGYRAVQPSRDEQFF
- TRBJ2-7 TRBV6-2/TRBV6-3 - TGTGCCAGCAGTTACGTGGGAGTAGAATACGAGCAGTACTTC CASSYVGVEYEQYF
once TRBJ2-2 TRBV20-1 - TGCAGTGCTAAGGGAGGAGGGGACACCGGGGAGCTGTTTTTT CSAKGGGDTGELFF
- TRBJ2-2 TRBV6-6 - TGTGCCACCTTGGTACTTACCGGGGAGCTGTTTTTT CATLVLTGELFF
- TRBJ1-2 TRBV7-8 - TGTGCCAGCAGCTTAGGAGAAACCGGCTACACCTTC CASSLGETGYTF
- TRBJ2-3 TRBV29-1 - TGCAGCGTTGTAGCGACAATAAGGGGAGATACGCAGTATTTT CSVVATIRGDTQYF
- TRBJ2-7 TRBV14 - TGTGCCAGCAGCCAATTCTGGGAGCAGTACTTC CASSQFWEQYF
- TRBJ2-7 TRBV28 TRBD2 TGTGCCAGCGGTTGGGGGACTAGCGTCCACGAGCAGTACTTC CASGWGTSVHEQYF